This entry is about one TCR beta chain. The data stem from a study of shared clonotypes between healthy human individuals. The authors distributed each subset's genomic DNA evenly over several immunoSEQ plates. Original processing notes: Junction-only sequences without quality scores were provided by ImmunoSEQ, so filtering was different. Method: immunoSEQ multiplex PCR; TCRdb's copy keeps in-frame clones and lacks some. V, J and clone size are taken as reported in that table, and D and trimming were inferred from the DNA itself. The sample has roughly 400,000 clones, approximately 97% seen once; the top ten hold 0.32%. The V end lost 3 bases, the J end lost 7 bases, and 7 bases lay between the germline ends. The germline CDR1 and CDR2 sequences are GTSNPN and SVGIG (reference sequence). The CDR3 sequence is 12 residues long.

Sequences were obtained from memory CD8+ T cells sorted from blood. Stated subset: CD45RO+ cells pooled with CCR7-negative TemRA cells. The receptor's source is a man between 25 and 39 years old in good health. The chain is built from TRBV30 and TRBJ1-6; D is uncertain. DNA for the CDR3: TGTGCCTGGAGCGGGCTAAATTCACCCCTCCACTTT. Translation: CAWSGLNSPLHF.